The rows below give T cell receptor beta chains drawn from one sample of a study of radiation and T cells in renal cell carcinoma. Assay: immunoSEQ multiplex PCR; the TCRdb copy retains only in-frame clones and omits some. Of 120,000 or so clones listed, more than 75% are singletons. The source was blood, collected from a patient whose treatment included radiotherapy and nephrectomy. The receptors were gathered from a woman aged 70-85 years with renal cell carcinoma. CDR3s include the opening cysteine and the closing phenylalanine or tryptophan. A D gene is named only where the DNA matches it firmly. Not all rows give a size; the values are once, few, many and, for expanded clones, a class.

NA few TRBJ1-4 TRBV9 CASSGGGFGELFF TGTGCCAGCAGCGGAGGGGGGTTCGGAGAACTGTTTTTT
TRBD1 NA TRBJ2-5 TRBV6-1 CASSDRDRGQTQYF TGTGCCAGCAGTGACCGGGACAGGGGACAGACCCAGTACTTC
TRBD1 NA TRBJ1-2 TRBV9 CASSVLDRGPYGYTF TGTGCCAGCAGCGTATTGGACAGGGGGCCCTATGGCTACACCTTC
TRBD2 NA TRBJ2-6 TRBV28 CASSLYGRSSGANVLTF TGTGCCAGCAGTTTATACGGGAGGTCCTCTGGGGCCAACGTCCTGACTTTC
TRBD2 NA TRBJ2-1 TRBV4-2 CASSQGLAGAKASYNEQFF TGTGCCAGCAGCCAAGGGCTAGCGGGGGCTAAAGCCTCCTACAATGAGCAGTTCTTC
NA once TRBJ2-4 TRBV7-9 CASSTHLAKNIQYF TGTGCCAGCAGCACACACCTAGCCAAAAACATTCAGTACTTC
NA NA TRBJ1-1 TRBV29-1 CSVWGNTEAFF TGCAGCGTTTGGGGGAACACTGAAGCTTTCTTT
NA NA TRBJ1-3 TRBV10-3 CAISESAETGNTIYF TGTGCCATCAGTGAGTCAGCGGAGACTGGAAACACCATATATTTT
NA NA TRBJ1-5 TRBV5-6 CASSQGGGQPQHF TGTGCCAGCAGCCAAGGCGGCGGGCAGCCCCAGCATTTT
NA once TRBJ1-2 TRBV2 CASRKVGQVGYTF TGTGCCAGCAGAAAGGTCGGGCAGGTTGGCTACACCTTC
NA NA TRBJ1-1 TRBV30 CAWSLRIGPSNTEAFF TGTGCCTGGAGCCTACGTATCGGCCCCTCGAACACTGAAGCTTTCTTT
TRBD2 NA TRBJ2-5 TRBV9 CASSVRQGGTSGGPLETQYF TGTGCCAGCAGCGTCCGACAGGGAGGTACTAGCGGGGGGCCTTTGGAGACCCAGTACTTC
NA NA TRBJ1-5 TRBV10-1 CANRANNQPQHF TGCGCCAATCGGGCAAACAATCAGCCCCAGCATTTT
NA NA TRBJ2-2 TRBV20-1 CSARRTGELFF TGCAGTGCTAGAAGGACCGGGGAGCTGTTTTTT
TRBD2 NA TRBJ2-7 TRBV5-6 CASSFPSGGYEQYF TGTGCCAGCAGCTTCCCTAGCGGGGGTTACGAGCAGTACTTC
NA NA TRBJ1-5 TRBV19 CASTQIISNQPQHF TGTGCCAGTACTCAGATCATTAGCAATCAGCCCCAGCATTTT
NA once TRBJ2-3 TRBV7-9 CASSQTDTQYF TGTGCCAGCAGCCAAACAGATACGCAGTATTTT
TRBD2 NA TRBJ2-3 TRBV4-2 CASSQVAGVTDTQYF TGTGCCAGCAGCCAAGTAGCGGGGGTAACAGATACGCAGTATTTT
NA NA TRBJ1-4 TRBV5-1 CASSLEGGAGEKLFF TGCGCCAGCAGCTTGGAGGGGGGCGCGGGGGAAAAACTGTTTTTT
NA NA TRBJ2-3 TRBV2 CASSDRDYTDTQYF TGTGCCAGCAGCGACAGGGACTACACAGATACGCAGTATTTT
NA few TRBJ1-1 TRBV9 CASSAGQNTEAFF TGTGCCAGCAGCGCGGGACAGAACACTGAAGCTTTCTTT
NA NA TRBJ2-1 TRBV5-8 CASSPEQGHNEQFF TGTGCCAGCAGCCCCGAACAGGGCCACAATGAGCAGTTCTTC
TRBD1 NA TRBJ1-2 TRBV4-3 CASSQAGTGYGYTF TGCGCCAGCAGCCAGGCTGGGACAGGCTATGGCTACACCTTC
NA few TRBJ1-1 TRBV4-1 CASSQEGPVVTEAFF TGCGCCAGCAGCCAAGAGGGGCCGGTGGTCACTGAAGCTTTCTTT
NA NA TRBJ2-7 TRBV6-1 CASHEQYF TGTGCCAGCCACGAGCAGTACTTC
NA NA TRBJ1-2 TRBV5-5 CASSPDGRAGVGYTF TGTGCCAGCAGCCCCGACGGTCGGGCAGGGGTTGGCTACACCTTC
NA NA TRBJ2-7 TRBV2 CASSGGRSRSSYEQYF TGTGCCAGCAGTGGGGGCAGGTCCCGAAGCTCCTACGAGCAGTACTTC
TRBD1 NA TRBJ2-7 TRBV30 CAYHRTGNPYEQYF TGTGCCTACCACAGGACAGGGAATCCCTACGAGCAGTACTTC
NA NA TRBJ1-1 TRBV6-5 CASSYLTTGSTEAFF TGTGCCAGCAGTTACTTAACTACAGGGAGCACTGAAGCTTTCTTT
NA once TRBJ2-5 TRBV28 CASRGGWAETQYF TGTGCCAGCAGGGGGGGTTGGGCAGAGACCCAGTACTTC
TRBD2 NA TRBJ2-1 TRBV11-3 CASSFSGTSYNEQFF TGTGCCAGCAGCTTTAGCGGGACATCCTACAATGAGCAGTTCTTC
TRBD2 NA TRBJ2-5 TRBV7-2 CASSSAGTSASLSYF TGTGCCAGCAGCTCAGCCGGGACTAGCGCCTCCCTGAGCTACTTC
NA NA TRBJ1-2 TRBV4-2 CASSQDKPGANGYTF TGTGCCAGCAGCCAAGATAAACCAGGGGCGAATGGCTACACCTTC
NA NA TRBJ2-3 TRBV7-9 CASSSGTRTDTQYF TGTGCCAGCAGCTCCGGGACTCGAACAGATACGCAGTATTTT
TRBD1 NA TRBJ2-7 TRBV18 CASSRERTGTYEQYF TGTGCCAGCTCCCGAGAAAGGACAGGAACCTACGAGCAGTACTTC
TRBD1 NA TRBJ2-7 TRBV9 CASSPRTGRPEQYF TGTGCCAGCAGCCCCCGGACAGGGAGGCCCGAGCAGTACTTC
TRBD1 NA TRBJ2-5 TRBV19 CASSTGVQETQYF TGTGCCAGTAGCACAGGGGTCCAAGAGACCCAGTACTTC
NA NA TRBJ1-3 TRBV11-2 CASSFEADTIYF TGTGCCAGCAGCTTCGAGGCGGACACCATATATTTT
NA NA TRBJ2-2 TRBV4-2 CASSRTAGNPFTGELFF TGTGCCAGCAGCCGGACCGCCGGGAATCCGTTCACCGGGGAGCTGTTTTTT
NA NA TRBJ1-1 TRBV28 CASSLRNTEAFF TGTGCCAGCAGTTTGCGGAACACTGAAGCTTTCTTT
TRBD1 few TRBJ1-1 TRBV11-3 CASQGAEAFF TGTGCCTCCCAGGGGGCTGAAGCTTTCTTT
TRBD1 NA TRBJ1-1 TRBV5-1 CASSSRQGRATEAFF TGCGCCAGCAGTTCTCGACAGGGTCGAGCTACTGAAGCTTTCTTT
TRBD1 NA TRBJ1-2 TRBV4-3 CASSQRTGGSGGYTF TGCGCCAGCAGCCAACGGACAGGGGGAAGCGGTGGCTACACCTTC
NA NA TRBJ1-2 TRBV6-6 CASRHRADYGYTF TGTGCCAGCAGACACAGGGCAGACTATGGCTACACCTTC
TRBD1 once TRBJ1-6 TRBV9 CASSVGTAQNSPLHF TGTGCCAGCAGCGTCGGGACAGCTCAGAATTCACCCCTCCACTTT
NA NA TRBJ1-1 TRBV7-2 CASSPQDGYEAFF TGTGCCAGCAGCCCGCAGGACGGATATGAAGCTTTCTTT
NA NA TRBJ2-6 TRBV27 CASSLSGIGANVLTF TGTGCCAGCAGTTTATCTGGGATAGGGGCCAACGTCCTGACTTTC
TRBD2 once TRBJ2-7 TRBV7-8 CASSLATSGGNYEQYF TGTGCCAGCAGCTTAGCGACTAGCGGGGGAAACTACGAGCAGTACTTC
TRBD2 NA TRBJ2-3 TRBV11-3 CASSPISRLAGYTQYF TGTGCCAGCAGTCCTATTTCTCGACTAGCGGGATATACGCAGTATTTT
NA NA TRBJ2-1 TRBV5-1 CASRAVSNNEQFF TGCGCCAGCAGGGCGGTATCTAACAATGAGCAGTTCTTC
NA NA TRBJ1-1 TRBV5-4 CASSLVTRGTEAFF TGTGCCAGCAGCTTGGTTACTCGGGGTACTGAAGCTTTCTTT
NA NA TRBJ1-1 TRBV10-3 CAISDSLNTEAFF TGTGCCATCAGTGACAGTTTGAACACTGAAGCTTTCTTT
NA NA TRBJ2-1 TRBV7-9 CASSLKSTEFF TGTGCCAGCAGCTTGAAAAGCACTGAGTTCTTC
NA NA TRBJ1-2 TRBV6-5 CASSETGAYGYTF TGTGCCAGCAGCGAGACAGGAGCCTATGGCTACACCTTC